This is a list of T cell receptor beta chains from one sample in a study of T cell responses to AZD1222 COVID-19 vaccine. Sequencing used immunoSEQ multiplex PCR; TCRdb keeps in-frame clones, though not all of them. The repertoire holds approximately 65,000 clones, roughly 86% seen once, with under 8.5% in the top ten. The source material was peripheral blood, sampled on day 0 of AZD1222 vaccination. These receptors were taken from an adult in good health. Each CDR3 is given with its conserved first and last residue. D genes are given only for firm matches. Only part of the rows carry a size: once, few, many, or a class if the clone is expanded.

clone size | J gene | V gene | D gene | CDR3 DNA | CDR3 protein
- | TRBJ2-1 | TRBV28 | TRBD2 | TGTGCCAGCACCGGTCGGTTAGCGGGCTCCTACAATGAGCAGTTCTTC | CASTGRLAGSYNEQFF
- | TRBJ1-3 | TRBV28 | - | TGTGCCAGCTTTAGGTTCTCTGGAAACACCATATATTTT | CASFRFSGNTIYF
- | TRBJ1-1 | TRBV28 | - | TGTGCCAGCAGCCCCCGTAGGGGGGTGAATTCTGAAGCTTTCTTT | CASSPRRGVNSEAFF
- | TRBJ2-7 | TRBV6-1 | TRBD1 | TGTGCCAGCAGTGAATCCGGGACAGGGATCGACGAGCAGTACTTC | CASSESGTGIDEQYF
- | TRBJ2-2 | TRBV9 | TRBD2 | TGTGCCAGCAGCGTAGCCAGCGGGAGAGGTGCCGGGGAGCTGTTTTTT | CASSVASGRGAGELFF
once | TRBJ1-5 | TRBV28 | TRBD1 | TGTGCCAGCAGTTACAGGACAGGGGGTCAGCCCCAGCATTTT | CASSYRTGGQPQHF
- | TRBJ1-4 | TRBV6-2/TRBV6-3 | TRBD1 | TGTGCCAGCAGTCGATCCGGGACAGGGGACGAAAAACTGTTTTTT | CASSRSGTGDEKLFF
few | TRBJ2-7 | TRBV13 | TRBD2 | TGTGCCAGCAGCGTGCAACTAGCGGGAGGGGCCTACGAGCAGTACTTC | CASSVQLAGGAYEQYF
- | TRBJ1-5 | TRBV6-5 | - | TGTGCCAGCAGCCAGCGGCAGGGGAAAAATCAGCCCCAGCATTTT | CASSQRQGKNQPQHF
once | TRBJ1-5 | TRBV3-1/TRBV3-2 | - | TGTGCCAGCAGCCAAGGTACGATAGGCAATCAGCCCCAGCATTTT | CASSQGTIGNQPQHF
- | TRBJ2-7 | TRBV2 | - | TGTGCCAGCAGTGGGGCAGTATCCTACGAGCAGTACTTC | CASSGAVSYEQYF
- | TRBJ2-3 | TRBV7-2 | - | TGTGCCAGCAGCTTTAGCACAGATACGCAGTATTTT | CASSFSTDTQYF
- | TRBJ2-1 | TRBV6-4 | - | TGTGCCAGCAGTGAAGGACTATCCTACAATGAGCAGTTCTTC | CASSEGLSYNEQFF
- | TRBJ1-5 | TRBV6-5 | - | TGTGCCAGCAGTACTCAGGGGAAAGGACAGCCCCAGCATTTT | CASSTQGKGQPQHF
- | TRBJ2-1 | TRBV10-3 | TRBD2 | TGTGCCATCAGTGAGGGGTTAGCGGGAGCTCGAGACAATGAGCAGTTCTTC | CAISEGLAGARDNEQFF
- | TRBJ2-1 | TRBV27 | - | TGTGCCAGCAGTTTATCTTCTGCGAATGAGCAGTTCTTC | CASSLSSANEQFF
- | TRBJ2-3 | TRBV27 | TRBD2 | TGTGCCAGCAGCGGGACTAGCGGGAGACGGAGCACAGATACGCAGTATTTT | CASSGTSGRRSTDTQYF
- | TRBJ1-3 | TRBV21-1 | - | TGTGCCAGCAGCAGAGGGTCGAGTTATGGAAACACCATATATTTT | CASSRGSSYGNTIYF
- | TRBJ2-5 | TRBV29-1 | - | TGCAGCGTTGTCCGGGTTGTATCGGAGACCCAGTACTTC | CSVVRVVSETQYF
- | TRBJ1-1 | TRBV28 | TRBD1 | TGTGCCAGCAGCTCGACCGGGACAGGGAAGACTGAAGCTTTCTTT | CASSSTGTGKTEAFF
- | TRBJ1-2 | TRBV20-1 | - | TGCAGTGCTAGTACGATCAGGGATGGCTACACCTTC | CSASTIRDGYTF
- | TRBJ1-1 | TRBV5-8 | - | TGTGCCAGCAGCTTTTGGGGGGCCGAAAACACTGAAGCTTTCTTT | CASSFWGAENTEAFF
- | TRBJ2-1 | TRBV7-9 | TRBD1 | TGTGCCAGCAGCCCGCGACAGGGTTACAATGAGCAGTTCTTC | CASSPRQGYNEQFF